Shown below are 30 T cell receptor beta chains from a single sample sequenced in a study of T cell responses to AZD1222 COVID-19 vaccine. Profiling relied on immunoSEQ multiplex PCR, and the TCRdb table lists in-frame clones only, not all of them. The data contain under 50,000 clones, about 90% of them seen just once; the ten biggest clones take up 0.95% to 1.2%. Sample: peripheral blood, taken 28 days after the second AZD1222 dose. Receptors were obtained from an adult who received the AZD1222 COVID-19 vaccine.

The rearrangement links TRBV7-9 to TRBJ1-2; D is unclear. The CDR3 is made up of 14 amino acids. V lost 2 bases and J 6 bases, leaving 13 bases between the germline ends. Germline V gene sequence: CDR1 SEHNR, CDR2 FQNEAQ (reference sequence). The CDR3: CASSLNLAPHGYTF. The CDR3 DNA sequence: TGTGCCAGCAGCTTAAACCTTGCGCCGCATGGCTACACCTTC.

CDR3 sequence (DNA): TGTGCCAGTCTCAATTCGGGACTGCTGAGAAACACCATATATTTT. It translates to CASLNSGLLRNTIYF. The V gene is TRBV19, the J gene TRBJ1-3; D possibly corresponds to TRBD1 (5 bases). V lost 8 bases and J lost 5, with 19 bases in between. CDR3 length equals 15 residues. Germline CDR1 LNHDA, CDR2 SQIVND (reference sequence).

The CDR3 bases are TGTGCCAGCAGCTTACTTCCGGGACAGGGGCAGTCAGAGCAGTACTTC. This encodes CASSLLPGQGQSEQYF. This chain uses TRBV28 with TRBJ2-7; 10 positions agree with TRBD1. Losses at the gene ends were 6 bases for V and 7 bases for J; bases not matched to a gene: 15. Germline CDR1 MDHEN, CDR2 SYDVKM. The CDR3 runs 16 residues.

J is TRBJ1-1 and V is TRBV10-1, with no clear D. The CDR3 totals 14 residues. Per germline, CDR1 WNHNN and CDR2 SYGVQD (reference sequence). V was shortened by 3 bases and J by 5 bases, with 13 bases between the two germline ends. The CDR3 coding sequence is TGCGCCAGCAGTGAAACCCCGGCCAAGACTGAAGCTTTCTTT. Protein: CASSETPAKTEAFF.

This sequence joins TRBV28 and TRBJ1-5; unclear D gene. Germline values: CDR1 MDHEN, CDR2 SYDVKM. The length of the CDR3 is 13 residues. Trimming removed 7 bases from V and 6 bases from J, with 13 bases in between. The CDR3: CASTLSGRQPQHF. CDR3 DNA: TGTGCCAGCACCCTCTCGGGTCGTCAGCCCCAGCATTTT.

J is TRBJ2-2 and V is TRBV7-8, with 10 bases that match TRBD2. Germline CDR1 and CDR2: SGHVS and FQNEAQ. V dropped 5 bases and J dropped 3; count of bases not matched to a gene: 6. The CDR3 extends over 16 amino acids. CDR3 in amino acids: CASSAPSGSDTGELFF. CDR3 DNA sequence: TGTGCCAGCAGCGCACCTAGCGGGAGTGACACCGGGGAGCTGTTTTTT.

The rearrangement uses TRBV7-6 and TRBJ1-1, with D possibly matching TRBD1 (6 bases). In germline, CDR1 is SGHVS, CDR2 FNYEAQ. V lost 2 bases and J lost 1, with 14 bases in between. CDR3 size: 16 residues. The CDR3 protein is CASSLRSGTRNTEAFF. CDR3 nucleotide sequence: TGTGCCAGCAGCTTAAGGTCGGGGACAAGGAACACTGAAGCTTTCTTT.

V gene TRBV5-1 combines with J gene TRBJ2-3, with 12 bases that match TRBD2. With V trimmed by 3 bases and J by 3 bases, 5 bases remained unmatched. CDR1 and CDR2 (germline): SGHRS, YFSETQ. The length of the CDR3 is 16 residues. CDR3 in DNA: TGCGCCAGCAGCTGGGGGACTAGCGGGTTAACAGATACGCAGTATTTT. Translation gives CASSWGTSGLTDTQYF. Supplemented by reference TRBV5-1 and TRBJ2-3, the full variable domain reads KAGVTQTPRYLIKTRGQQVTLSCSPISGHRSVSWYQQTPGQGLQFLFEYFSETQRNKGNFPGRFSGRQFSNSRSEMNVSTLELGDSALYLCASSWGTSGLTDTQYFGPGTRLTVL.

The chain employs TRBV12-3 or TRBV12-4 and TRBJ1-1; a possible D gene is TRBD1 (5 bases). The ends were cut back, 9 bases at V and 0 bases at J, with 11 bases in the middle. CDR3 size: 13 residues. CDR3 nucleotide sequence: TGTGCCAGTTCGGGGCAGATGAACACTGAAGCTTTCTTT. This encodes CASSGQMNTEAFF.

The gene calls are TRBV30 and TRBJ2-2, with D perhaps matching TRBD1 (6 bases). The CDR3 has 13 amino acids. The germline V gene encodes CDR1 GTSNPN and CDR2 SVGIG (reference sequence). With 5 bases removed from V and 3 bases from J, the gap between germline ends came to 10 bases. The CDR3 loop is CAWSTGYTGELFF. Here the CDR3 DNA reads TGTGCCTGGTCTACAGGGTACACCGGGGAGCTGTTTTTT.

V usage is TRBV10-3 and J usage is TRBJ2-3; no firm D call. The germline gives CDR1 ENHRY, CDR2 SYGVKD. CDR3 length: 11 amino acids. The V end lost 4 bases, the J end lost 9 bases, and 8 bases lay between the germline ends. The CDR3 loop reads CAISGLETQYF. CDR3 coding DNA: TGTGCCATCAGTGGGCTTGAGACGCAGTATTTT.

The CDR3 loop is CASSRRGTEEAFF. CDR3 nucleotides: TGTGCCAGCAGCCGGAGAGGGACAGAAGAAGCTTTCTTT. The J gene is TRBJ1-1, the V gene TRBV5-6; 7 bases agree with TRBD1. CDR3 size: 13 residues. The germline V gene has CDR1 SGHDT and CDR2 YYEEEE. Losses at the gene ends were 4 bases for V and 8 bases for J; bases not matched to a gene: 8.

The chain couples TRBV19 to TRBJ2-7; 13 bases fit TRBD2. The CDR3 spans 19 residues. Germline loops: CDR1 LNHDA, CDR2 SQIVND (reference sequence). J was trimmed by 0 bases and V by 6 bases; bases with no gene match: 14. This CDR3 reads CASSLRTSGSPYSSYEQYF. As DNA, the CDR3 is TGTGCCAGTAGCCTTAGGACTAGCGGGAGCCCTTACAGCTCCTACGAGCAGTACTTC.

The gene calls are TRBV7-3 and TRBJ2-1, with TRBD2 identical over 10 bases. V was clipped by 1 base and J by 6 bases; unmatched bases: 3. The CDR3 sequence is 15 residues long. Germline CDR1 SGHTA, CDR2 FQGTGA. CDR3 sequence reads: CASSLNSGRSNEQFF. The DNA for the CDR3 is TGTGCCAGCAGCTTAAATAGCGGGAGGTCCAATGAGCAGTTCTTC.

This rearrangement joins TRBV2 to TRBJ2-1, with D perhaps TRBD2 (6 bases). V dropped 3 bases and J dropped 4 bases, with 13 bases sitting between them. This CDR3 is 15 amino acids long. From germline, CDR1 is SNHLY and CDR2 FYNNEI. This CDR3 reads CASSDSGDVYNEQFF. CDR3 DNA: TGTGCCAGCAGTGACTCGGGAGATGTGTACAATGAGCAGTTCTTC.

Comments on this clone: The junction shows a germline mismatch at one end, possibly a read error. The chain carries TRBV13 and TRBJ1-2, with D maybe TRBD1 (6 bases). The CDR3 is 16 residues long. Germline values: CDR1 PRHDT, CDR2 FYEKMQ (reference sequence). This CDR3 reads CASSLGVQGGPYGYTF. DNA of the CDR3: TGTGCCAGCAGCCTAGGGGTTCAAGGGGGACCCTATGGCTACACCTTC.

This clone was recorded once. The V and J genes are TRBV2 and TRBJ1-4, with 10 positions matching TRBD1. Germline V gene data show CDR1 as SNHLY and CDR2 as FYNNEI. The junction had 12 bases not matched to a gene; V was cut back by 4 bases and J by 7 bases. There are 17 residues in the CDR3. CDR3 sequence reads: CASSARDRGELGEKLFF. Here the CDR3 DNA reads TGTGCCAGCAGTGCAAGGGACAGGGGCGAATTGGGTGAAAAACTGTTTTTT.

This clone was seen just once. The J gene is TRBJ1-1, the V gene TRBV7-8; D is perhaps TRBD1 (5 bases). This CDR3 contains 13 residues. Germline CDR1 is SGHVS and CDR2 is FQNEAQ. V lost 5 bases and J 8 bases, leaving 15 bases between the germline ends. CDR3 sequence: CASSRGPIMEAFF. The CDR3 region has the DNA TGTGCCAGCAGCCGGGGACCGATAATGGAAGCTTTCTTT.

The chain uses TRBV4-1 and TRBJ2-7; D is unclear. CDR1 is MGHRA, CDR2 YSYEKL, per germline. Trimming shortened V by 4 bases and J by 5 bases, and 15 bases separated the two germline ends. The CDR3 runs 14 residues. CDR3 coding DNA: TGCGCCAGCAGCCCAAGTTTCCAGATGGACGAGCAGTACTTC. Translation: CASSPSFQMDEQYF.

This rearrangement joins TRBV5-1 to TRBJ2-3; 8 bases fit TRBD2. CDR3 length: 15 amino acids. Unmatched junction bases numbered 9, after V lost 9 bases and J lost 0 bases. Germline V lookup: CDR1 SGHRS, CDR2 YFSETQ. The CDR3 loop reads CATASGPTSTDTQYF. The CDR3 coding sequence is TGCGCCACCGCTAGCGGGCCGACTAGCACAGATACGCAGTATTTT.

This chain joins TRBV2 and TRBJ1-4; TRBD1 matches 10 bases. From germline, CDR1 is SNHLY and CDR2 FYNNEI. The CDR3 contains 14 residues. V lost 7 bases to trimming and J lost 7 bases; unmatched junction nucleotides: 6. The DNA of the CDR3 is TGTGCCAGCAATCCCGGGACAGGGGCTGAAAAACTGTTTTTT. Translating gives CASNPGTGAEKLFF.

V and J are TRBV4-1 and TRBJ2-2; D unresolved. With 4 bases removed from V and 3 bases from J, the gap between germline ends came to 24 bases. Germline V gene lookup returns CDR1 MGHRA and CDR2 YSYEKL. The CDR3 loop spans 19 amino acids. This CDR3 reads CASSRPSFWQREYTGELFF. In DNA form, the CDR3 reads TGCGCCAGCAGCCGTCCGAGTTTCTGGCAGCGTGAATACACCGGGGAGCTGTTTTTT.

V is TRBV7-6 and J is TRBJ2-1; D is tentatively TRBD1 or TRBD2 (6 bases each). From germline, CDR1 is SGHVS and CDR2 FNYEAQ. CDR3 length: 13 residues. The V end was cut by 2 bases, the J end by 7 bases, with 9 bases between. The CDR3: CASSLRRGNEQFF. DNA of the CDR3: TGTGCCAGCAGCTTAAGGAGGGGGAATGAGCAGTTCTTC.

This clone has more than one count but fewer than ten. The rearrangement links TRBV5-6 to TRBJ2-3; D gene unclear. The germline CDR1 and CDR2 sequences are SGHDT and YYEEEE. This CDR3 comprises 15 residues. V was shortened by 0 bases and J by 3 bases, with 11 bases between the two germline ends. CDR3 nucleotide sequence: TGTGCCAGCAGCTTGGGTCTCGGCTTTACAGATACGCAGTATTTT. Residues: CASSLGLGFTDTQYF.

V is TRBV3-1 (or the pseudogene TRBV3-2) and J is TRBJ2-7; D may be TRBD2 (6 bases). Germline CDR1 and CDR2: LGHDT and YNNKEL (reference sequence). CDR3 size: 15 residues. Trimming stripped 3 bases from V and 5 bases from J, with 17 bases between. CDR3 in amino acids: CASSHGRDSSNEQYF. CDR3 sequence (DNA): TGTGCCAGCAGCCACGGCCGGGACTCCTCTAACGAGCAGTACTTC.

The rearrangement uses TRBV28 and TRBJ2-7, with D tentatively TRBD1 or TRBD2 (5 bases each). The CDR3 spans 15 residues. Germline V gene lookup returns CDR1 MDHEN and CDR2 SYDVKM. The V and J ends lost 1 base and 6 bases respectively, with 16 bases between them. CDR3 sequence (DNA): TGTGCCAGCAGTTTATTGAGGGGCGTGGACGGCGAGCAGTACTTC. As protein: CASSLLRGVDGEQYF.

The chain employs TRBV6-5 and TRBJ2-1; 12 bases are a match to TRBD2. Looked up from germline, CDR1 is MNHEY and CDR2 is SVGAGI. The CDR3 is 15 residues long. The ends lost 11 bases at V and 7 bases at J; junction bases unmatched: 12. CDR3 loop: CARRLAGEVGNEQFF. In nucleotides, the CDR3 is TGTGCCCGCCGACTAGCGGGAGAGGTTGGAAATGAGCAGTTCTTC.

J is TRBJ2-1 and V is TRBV24-1, with 7 bases fitting TRBD1. The V gene's germline CDR1 is KGHDR and CDR2 SFDVKD. V lost 0 bases, J lost 7 bases, and 5 bases stayed unmatched. The CDR3 has 15 amino acids. The CDR3: CATSDLKGAKNEQFF. CDR3 coding DNA: TGTGCCACCAGTGATTTGAAGGGGGCGAAAAATGAGCAGTTCTTC.

V is TRBV6-5 and J is TRBJ1-1; 7 bases fit TRBD1. CDR3 length: 14 residues. V was pared by 5 bases and J by 4 bases, with 7 bases of the junction left unmatched. CDR1 is MNHEY, CDR2 SVGAGI, per germline. The CDR3, as DNA: TGTGCCAGCAGTCCGGGACAGTACGGCACTGAAGCTTTCTTT. As protein: CASSPGQYGTEAFF.

The chain employs TRBV11-2 and TRBJ2-1; D gene uncertain. V was shortened by 5 bases and J by 6 bases, with 11 bases between the two germline ends. The CDR3 has 13 residues. Germline V gene sequence: CDR1 SGHAT, CDR2 FQNNGV. This chain's CDR3 is CASSLGSGNEQFF. The CDR3 coding sequence is TGTGCCAGCAGCCTAGGGTCGGGCAATGAGCAGTTCTTC.